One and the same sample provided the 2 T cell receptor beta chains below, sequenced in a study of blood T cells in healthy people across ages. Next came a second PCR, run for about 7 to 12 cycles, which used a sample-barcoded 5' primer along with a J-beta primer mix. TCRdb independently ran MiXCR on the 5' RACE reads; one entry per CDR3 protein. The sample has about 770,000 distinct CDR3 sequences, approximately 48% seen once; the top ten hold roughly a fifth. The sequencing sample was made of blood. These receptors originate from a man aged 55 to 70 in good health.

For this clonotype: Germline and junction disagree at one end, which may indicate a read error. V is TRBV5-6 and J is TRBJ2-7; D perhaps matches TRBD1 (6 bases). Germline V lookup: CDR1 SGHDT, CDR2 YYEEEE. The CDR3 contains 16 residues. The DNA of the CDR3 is TGTGCCAGTAGCTTGGACGGACAGCATGGCTCCTACGAGCAGTACTTC. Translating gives CASSLDGQHGSYEQYF.

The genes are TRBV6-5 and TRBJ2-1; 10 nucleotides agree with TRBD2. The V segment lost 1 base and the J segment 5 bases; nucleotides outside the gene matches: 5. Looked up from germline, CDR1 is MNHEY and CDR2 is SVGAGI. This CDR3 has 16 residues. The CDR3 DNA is TGTGCCAGCAGTTACTTAGGACTAGCGGACAACAATGAGCAGTTCTTC. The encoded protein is CASSYLGLADNNEQFF.